This T cell receptor beta chain is from a study of Graves' ophthalmopathy and Graves' hyperthyroidism. Transcripts of RNA were the source for amplifying TCR beta CDR3 regions. HTBI-primed first-round RT-PCR preceded second-round multiplex PCR. MiXCR was run by TCRdb on the multiplex PCR reads, yielding one entry per CDR3 protein. The sample has hundreds of thousands of distinct CDR3 sequences; 40% are singletons. The CDR3 extends over 16 amino acids. Trimming took 1 base from V and 4 from J; bases not matched to a gene: 7. Germline lookup yields CDR1 SEHNR and CDR2 FQNEAQ (reference sequence). Only one count was recorded for this clonotype.

The sequenced material came from peripheral blood. The TCR originated in an adult man with Graves' ophthalmopathy. The V and J genes are TRBV7-9 and TRBJ2-5; 9 bases line up with TRBD1. The CDR3 DNA sequence: TGTGCCAGCAGCTTAGGGGACAGGGCGAGGGGAGAGACCCAGTACTTC. Amino acid sequence: CASSLGDRARGETQYF.